Below are 9 T cell receptor beta chains sequenced from a single sample in a study of blood T cells in healthy people across ages. Alongside a J-beta primer mix, a sample-barcoded 5' primer served in a second PCR lasting about 6 to 12 cycles. TCRdb re-derived calls from the 5' RACE reads in MiXCR, one entry per CDR3 protein. The sample records about 1 million distinct CDR3 sequences, more than 35% being singletons. The specimen sequenced was blood. The source of these receptors is a woman aged 55-69 years in good health.

The CDR3 nucleotides are TGTGCCAGCAGTTCCCTTCCGAGGACAGCCCGTGAAGAGACCCAGTACTTC. This encodes CASSSLPRTAREETQYF. V gene TRBV27 combines with J gene TRBJ2-5; weak D call: TRBD1 (6 bases). Trimming stripped 4 bases from V and 3 bases from J, with 21 bases between. The CDR3 has 17 residues. Germline V CDR1 and CDR2: MNHEY, SMNVEV (reference sequence).

The V and J genes are TRBV6-2 or TRBV6-3 and TRBJ1-5; weak D call: TRBD1 (5 bases). This CDR3 is built from 15 residues. Trimming removed 2 bases at V and 2 bases at J, with 10 bases between. Germline V gives CDR1 MNHEY, CDR2 SVGEGT. The CDR3 reads CASSYGGSGNQPQHF. CDR3 DNA sequence: TGTGCCAGCAGTTACGGGGGGTCGGGCAATCAGCCCCAGCATTTT.

This clonotype was seen at least ten times. This rearrangement joins TRBV29-1 to TRBJ1-2; D unresolved. This CDR3 comprises 12 residues. Trimming shortened V by 6 bases and J by 2 bases, and 10 bases separated the two germline ends. Germline lookup yields CDR1 SQVTM and CDR2 ANQGSEA. CDR3 in amino acids: CSVADGNYGYTF. CDR3 sequence (DNA): TGCAGCGTAGCCGACGGAAACTATGGCTACACCTTC.

This clonotype was seen only a few times. This chain joins TRBV29-1 and TRBJ1-1; D gene unclear. Germline-derived CDR1 and CDR2 are SQVTM and ANQGSEA. CDR3 length equals 12 residues. V gave up 1 base and J gave up 1 base, with 4 bases separating them. The CDR3 loop is CSVEGPNTEAFF. The CDR3 DNA reads as TGCAGCGTTGAAGGGCCGAACACTGAAGCTTTCTTT. Complete variable domain (other parts from reference TRBV29-1 and TRBJ1-1): SAVISQKPSRDICQRGTSLTIQCQVDSQVTMMFWYRQQPGQSLTLIATANQGSEATYESGFVIDKFPISRPNLTFSTLTVSNMSPEDSSIYLCSVEGPNTEAFFGQGTRLTVV.

The chain is built from TRBV6-1 and TRBJ2-7; no reliable D call. CDR3 length equals 13 residues. Trimming left V 4 bases short and J 2 bases short, with 9 bases between. Germline assignment: CDR1 MNHNS and CDR2 SASEGT. The CDR3 DNA is TGTGCCAGCAGTGTCACACATACCTACGAGCAGTACTTC. It encodes CASSVTHTYEQYF.

This rearrangement joins TRBV27 to TRBJ2-1, with 9 nucleotides matching TRBD2. The V gene end was trimmed by 8 bases and the J gene end by 7 bases; junction bases not matched to a gene: 3. CDR1 is MNHEY and CDR2 is SMNVEV in the germline V gene (reference sequence). The CDR3 is 12 residues long. The CDR3 protein is CASRLAANEQFF. The CDR3 coding sequence is TGTGCCAGCCGACTAGCGGCAAATGAGCAGTTCTTC.

This sequence joins TRBV6-6 and TRBJ2-6, with D unclear. Between the trimmed V and J ends, which lost 6 bases and 6 bases, there was a span of 9 bases. This CDR3 spans 13 amino acids. Looked up from germline, CDR1 is MNHNY and CDR2 is SVGAGI (reference sequence). The CDR3 DNA is TGTGCCAGCAGCAATGGTGAGGCCAACGTCCTGACTTTC. Translated: CASSNGEANVLTF.

The genes are TRBV7-9 and TRBJ1-2; no clear D gene. Germline V gene data show CDR1 as SEHNR and CDR2 as FQNEAQ (reference sequence). V was clipped by 5 bases and J by 0 bases, with 10 bases between them. The length of the CDR3 is 14 residues. CDR3 sequence (DNA): TGTGCCAGCAGCCTACCGATAGCTAACTATGGCTACACCTTC. Protein sequence: CASSLPIANYGYTF.

Concerning this clonotype: Being one base from a much bigger clone, this may be a read error. CDR3 in DNA: TGTGCCGGCCAATCTACAGGAGGGAAAGAGACCCAGTACTTC. Protein product: CAGQSTGGKETQYF. V gene TRBV18 combines with J gene TRBJ2-5; TRBD2 might be the D (6 bases). CDR1 and CDR2 (germline): KGHSH, LQKENI. V lost 11 bases to trimming and J lost 3 bases, with 19 bases between them. This CDR3 has 14 residues.